Listed below are T cell receptor beta chains from one sample, sequenced in a study of blood T cell repertoires in COVID-19. Libraries were prepared by immunoSEQ multiplex PCR; TCRdb keeps only in-frame clonotypes and omits some of them. Of approximately 270,000 clones in the sample, 85% to 90% were seen once. The sample consisted of PBMCs or T cells enriched from blood (not recorded which). Receptor source: a woman in her fifties or sixties who had recovered from COVID-19. CDR3s include the opening cysteine and the closing phenylalanine or tryptophan. D genes are given only for firm matches. A row's size may be missing; if present it is once, few, many or a size class.

clone_size	v_call	d_call	j_call	cdr3_nt	cdr3_aa
.	TRBV15	TRBD2	TRBJ2-7	TGTGCCACTTCACTAGCGGGACGATCCTACGAGCAGTACTTC	CATSLAGRSYEQYF
.	TRBV14	.	TRBJ2-1	TGTGCCAGCAGCCAACGTACAGGGTCCCTCGGGGAGCAGTTCTTC	CASSQRTGSLGEQFF
.	TRBV24-1	.	TRBJ2-1	TGTGCCACCAGTGATTTGGGCGGGTTCGGTGACAATGAGCAGTTCTTC	CATSDLGGFGDNEQFF
.	TRBV19	TRBD2	TRBJ2-3	TGTGCCAGTCTGGACCAGCGGGGGGGATCAGATACGCAGTATTTT	CASLDQRGGSDTQYF
.	TRBV7-2	TRBD1	TRBJ1-2	TGTGCCAGCAGGGTAGGGGGCTCAGGAGGCTACACCTTC	CASRVGGSGGYTF
.	TRBV13	TRBD1	TRBJ2-7	TGTGCCAGCAGCTTAGATCTGGACAGGGATTCCGAGCAGTACTTC	CASSLDLDRDSEQYF
.	TRBV6-5	.	TRBJ1-3	TGTGCCAGCAGTTACAAGTTTCAGTCCTCTGGAAACACCATATATTTT	CASSYKFQSSGNTIYF
.	TRBV28	.	TRBJ2-1	TGTGCCAGCAAACTTAGACAGGTCTCCTACAATGAGCAGTTCTTC	CASKLRQVSYNEQFF
.	TRBV10-3	.	TRBJ2-7	TGTGCCACCGCGATACAGGAACGCTACGAGCAGTACTTC	CATAIQERYEQYF
.	TRBV28	.	TRBJ1-6	TGTGCCAGCAGTTTTTACAGGGTTAATTCACCCCTCCACTTT	CASSFYRVNSPLHF
.	TRBV7-5	.	TRBJ1-2	TGTGCCAGAAGCTTATCCAGGGGAGCGGTTGGCTACACCTTC	CARSLSRGAVGYTF
.	TRBV28	.	TRBJ2-3	TGTGCCAGCAGTTTGCAGGGGCTCGGGGGGCCTACCAGCACAGATACGCAGTATTTT	CASSLQGLGGPTSTDTQYF
.	TRBV28	.	TRBJ2-7	TGTGCCAGCAGTCCTCAGGGAACTCTACCCTACGAGCAGTACTTC	CASSPQGTLPYEQYF
once	TRBV11-3	.	TRBJ2-5	TGTGCCAGCAGCCAACCGGCGTTTCGGGACCAAGAGACCCAGTACTTC	CASSQPAFRDQETQYF
.	TRBV29-1	TRBD1	TRBJ1-4	TGCAGCGTAGCAACAGGGGCCGCGAGTGAAAAACTGTTTTTT	CSVATGAASEKLFF
once	TRBV4-2	TRBD1	TRBJ1-6	TGTGCCAGCAGAATAAACACCGGGACAGGGAACTCACCCCTCCACTTT	CASRINTGTGNSPLHF
.	TRBV28	TRBD1	TRBJ1-1	TGTGCCAGCAGTTCTCCAGGGGGCTTGGGCACTGAAGCTTTCTTT	CASSSPGGLGTEAFF
.	TRBV28	TRBD1	TRBJ1-2	TGTGCCAGCAGGGTGACAGGGACTCATGGCTACACCTTC	CASRVTGTHGYTF
.	TRBV28	.	TRBJ1-1	TGTGCCAGCAGTCCTCCCATCAACAACGTACACACTGAAGCTTTCTTT	CASSPPINNVHTEAFF
few	TRBV9	TRBD1	TRBJ2-5	TGTGCCAGCAGCGGCAGGGGGCTGGGGGAGACCCAGTACTTC	CASSGRGLGETQYF
.	TRBV18	.	TRBJ2-5	TGTGCCAGCTCACCGAGGGCGGGAGAGACCCAGTACTTC	CASSPRAGETQYF
.	TRBV19	TRBD2	TRBJ2-3	TGTGCCAGTAGTCGCTTAGCGGGAGGGGCAGATACGCAGTATTTT	CASSRLAGGADTQYF
.	TRBV2	TRBD2	TRBJ2-2	TGTGCCAGCACCGGGAGGGCTAGTAACACCGGGGAGCTGTTTTTT	CASTGRASNTGELFF
.	TRBV5-1	.	TRBJ1-3	TGCGCCAGCAGCTTGGAACAGGGATCGGGAAACACCATATATTTT	CASSLEQGSGNTIYF
.	TRBV6-1	.	TRBJ2-3	TGTGCCAGCAGTGATTCGGGAGATACGCAGTATTTT	CASSDSGDTQYF
once	TRBV29-1	TRBD2	TRBJ2-7	TGCAGCGTTGAAACTTTAGTGGGACTAGACTACGAGCAGTACTTC	CSVETLVGLDYEQYF
.	TRBV7-6	TRBD2	TRBJ2-1	TGTGCCAGCAGCTTAGGAGCGGGAGTGTACAATGAGCAGTTCTTC	CASSLGAGVYNEQFF
.	TRBV27	.	TRBJ1-6	TGTGCCAGCAGACCACATGGGTGGGAGGAGTATAATTCACCCCTCCACTTT	CASRPHGWEEYNSPLHF
.	TRBV5-1	.	TRBJ2-7	TGCGCCAGCAGCGTCTACAGTCACAACTACGAGCAGTACTTC	CASSVYSHNYEQYF
.	TRBV7-9	.	TRBJ2-7	TGTGCCAGCAGCTTAACCGACAGCCACGAGCAGTACTTC	CASSLTDSHEQYF
.	TRBV19	TRBD2	TRBJ2-3	TGTGCCAGCACAGACGGGGGACTAGCGGGACCCACAGATACGCAGTATTTT	CASTDGGLAGPTDTQYF
.	TRBV3-1/TRBV3-2	TRBD2	TRBJ2-3	TGTGCCAGCGGGACTAGCGTGAGAGATACGCAGTATTTT	CASGTSVRDTQYF
.	TRBV27	.	TRBJ1-1	TGTGCCAGCAGTCTGGGGACTTACACTGAAGCTTTCTTT	CASSLGTYTEAFF
.	TRBV11-1	.	TRBJ1-1	TGTGCCAGCAGCGCGGGACTGTTGAACACTGAAGCTTTCTTT	CASSAGLLNTEAFF
.	TRBV7-8	TRBD1	TRBJ1-4	TGTGCCAGCAGCTTACCCCCGACAGGGAATATTGAAAAACTGTTTTTT	CASSLPPTGNIEKLFF
.	TRBV6-1	TRBD1	TRBJ1-3	TGTGCCAGCAGTGAATATGGGACAGTGTATTTT	CASSEYGTVYF
.	TRBV2	.	TRBJ1-4	TGTGCCAGCAGTGGACGGGTTGGAGAAAAACTGTTTTTT	CASSGRVGEKLFF
.	TRBV7-2	.	TRBJ1-3	TGTGCCAGCAGCTTAGGGGCCCAAGGAAACACCATATATTTT	CASSLGAQGNTIYF
.	TRBV28	.	TRBJ2-2	TGTGCCACGAAGAGGGGAGGCACCGGGGAGCTGTTTTTT	CATKRGGTGELFF
.	TRBV29-1	TRBD1	TRBJ2-1	TGCAGCTCGAGGGGGCAGGTTTACGATGAGCAGTTCTTC	CSSRGQVYDEQFF
.	TRBV6-1	.	TRBJ1-2	TGTGCCAGCAGTGAGGCAGGGTACGGCTACACCTTC	CASSEAGYGYTF
.	TRBV4-1	.	TRBJ2-3	TGCGCCAGCAGCCTAGACGGGGGTGCAGATACGCAGTATTTT	CASSLDGGADTQYF
.	TRBV5-4	.	TRBJ2-7	TGTGCCAGCAGCGGGACCGGGACTCGCTACGAGCAGTACTTC	CASSGTGTRYEQYF
.	TRBV5-1	TRBD2	TRBJ2-1	TGCGCCAGCAGCTTTAGCGGGAATGACTACAATGAGCAGTTCTTC	CASSFSGNDYNEQFF